The subject of this entry is one TCR beta chain. The PCR used 60 V beta and 13 J beta primers. The protocol was immunoSEQ multiplex PCR, while the TCRdb copy is restricted to in-frame clones and leaves out a portion. The sample carries tens of thousands of clones, more than 65% recorded once. These data belong to a study of glioma-infiltrating T cells after dendritic cell vaccination. Study as a whole: Glioblastoma patients came from Phase I and II dendritic cell vaccination trials.

V lost 7 bases to trimming and J lost 2 bases; unmatched junction nucleotides: 8. The CDR3 sequence is 15 residues long. Germline loops: CDR1 LNHDA, CDR2 SQIVND (reference sequence). The rearrangement uses TRBV19 and TRBJ1-5; 7 bases are shared with TRBD1. This specimen consisted of blood, obtained before dendritic cell vaccination. This receptor was obtained from a human donor with glioblastoma. The CDR3 loop reads CASTDRVGGNQPQHF. The DNA of the CDR3 is TGTGCCAGTACTGACAGGGTTGGTGGCAATCAGCCCCAGCATTTT.